Given below is one TCR beta chain in context. The antigen it binds to is not known. No base-level quality is on record; no much larger clone is a single base apart. The record originates from a study of CD8+CD57+ T cells in acquired aplastic anemia (dated by TCRdb to the late 2010s). Background for the entire study: A mean of roughly 2.9 ug of DNA, ranging from roughly 0.19 to 27.4 ug, was extracted from sorted CD4+ and CD8+ cells. CD8+CD57+ expansion was defined as frequency above the mean frequency observed in healthy subjects. Overall study outcomes, separate from this receptor: No significant difference in CD8+ Simpson's diversity was found between patients and healthy controls (P=0.060). Around 28 CD8+ CDR3 sequences were found to be shared between patients and controls, but these sequences appeared to be highly expressed in patients and within the immunodominant clones of the patients.

There are 12 amino acids in the CDR3, from cysteine to phenylalanine inclusive. Left in the record is the CDR3 DNA by itself, 36 bases read in frame from the first base. Sequences MGHDK (CDR1) and SYGVNS (CDR2) are obtained from the germline V gene. Trimming at the junction amounts to 8 bases on V and 1 base on J, and the germline ends lie 7 bases apart. Flow cytometry had shown CD8+CD57+ cell expansion in the patients selected for sequencing. Every patient had severe acquired aplastic anemia, diagnosed using the International Study of Aplastic Anemia and Agranulocytosis and Camitta criteria. No patient had received any therapy when blood was sampled. TCR repertoires of sorted CD4+ and CD8+ blood T cells from severe aplastic anemia patients and healthy subjects were deep-sequenced in the study. Patients were enrolled in the USA under clinicaltrials.gov protocols 00001620, 01623167, 00001397, 00071045, 00081523 and 00961064. Ficoll-Paque density gradient centrifugation was used to isolate peripheral blood mononuclear cells. Before DNA extraction, CD4+ and CD8+ T cells were sorted with FACS or magnetic beads.

Profiling of TCR beta VDJ combinations and CDR3 sequences used genomic DNA as the template. An Illumina HiSeq 2000 was the platform used for TCR repertoire sequencing. Concerning the study's data processing: Repertoire assessment relied on Simpson's diversity index, CDR3 size and DJ length profiles, and TRBV/TRBJ rearrangement plots. The immunodominant clone was defined as the most abundant DNA sequence in deep sequencing data. CDR3 amino acid sequences were checked for sharing across subjects and were also compared against the VDJdb database and published repertoires. TCRdb reran the public reads through fastp at Q25 and MiXCR, keeping productive beta chains. Every entry covers one CDR3 protein and lists the most common genes and DNA from its rows. The V and J calls reflect TCRdb's pipeline rather than the authors' work. The sample table records around 180,000 distinct CDR3 sequences; approximately 48% of these occur just once. The top ten hold about 1.7% of the sample.

The sequenced sample was sorted CD4+, CD8+, or CD8+CD57+ T cells (not recorded which) from PBMCs. The source of this sequence is a human donor with aplastic anemia. This sequence uses TRBV25-1 and TRBJ2-3; the D element could tentatively be TRBD1 or TRBD2, as 5 bases agree for each. This receptor has the CDR3 CASGGGTDTQYF. The DNA sequence is as follows: TGTGCCAGCGGGGGAGGCACAGATACGCAGTATTTT.